This TCR beta chain was captured by sequencing in a study of T-cell memory formation after mild COVID-19 (dated by TCRdb to the early 2020s). Regarding the research as a whole: Most TCR sequence clusters were specific to one of the two donors. T-cell clones expanding and contracting after mild COVID-19 in two donors were tracked by longitudinal TCRalpha and TCRbeta repertoire sequencing. The cohort was made up of two young adult volunteers, one female and one male, who were previously healthy. The paper's findings and limits, for the study overall: The study covered only a couple of mild cases, and larger cohorts including severe cases with pre-infection samples were considered necessary. The detection of some responding clones in pre-infection memory suggests that pre-existing cross-reactive memory T cells joined the SARS-CoV-2 response. From day 15 to 85, contracting clones showed balanced CD4/CD8 phenotypes, whereas a second wave of clones that expanded from day 15 to 37 leaned towards CD4+. Whether the second-wave clones peaking on day 37 were SARS-CoV-2 specific was not confirmed. Contracting CD4+ clones turned up mainly in the CM and EM memory subsets, whereas EMRA was where CD8+ clones were enriched.

Concerning this clonotype itself: Its antigen is still unknown. Per-nucleotide qualities are absent, and no much larger clonotype sits a single base away.

CDR3 length: 14 amino acids, cysteine to phenylalanine. Just the 42-base CDR3 DNA is kept, in frame starting at base 1. CDR1 and CDR2 (SEHNR, FQNEAQ) derive from the germline V gene (reference sequence). V has 4 bases trimmed and J has 5 bases trimmed; junction bases matching no gene number 8. Ficoll-Paque density gradient centrifugation was used to isolate PBMCs. Sequencing was carried out with an Illumina NovaSeq 6000. Using 5'RACE with constant-segment primers, TCRalpha and TCRbeta cDNA libraries were constructed, with sample barcodes and unique molecular identifiers added in the process. Trizol reagent was used to extract RNA from every sample. The libraries were amplified in two PCR steps, and the second step added a second sample barcode and Illumina TruSeq adapters. Libraries were sequenced on an Illumina NovaSeq with 2 x 150 bp paired-end reads. Processing in the source paper ran as follows. The reads were demultiplexed and collapsed into UMI-guided consensus sequences using migec v1.2.7. Using mixcr v2.1.11, UMI consensuses were aligned to TRA and TRB V and J templates and then assembled into clonotypes. Clonotypes were classified as expanded or contracted when called significant by both edgeR and NoisET, with noise models trained on biological replicates. For edgeR calls, a false discovery rate-adjusted p below 0.01 and a log2 fold-change threshold of 1 were applied. As an exploratory analysis of dynamics, PCA with hierarchical clustering was applied to max-normalized trajectories of the 1000 most abundant clonotypes. Each responding clone was given a CD4 or CD8 phenotype based on the CD4+ and CD8+ repertoires, which had been sequenced separately. TCRdb ran its own pipeline on the public reads, namely fastp trimming at Q25 and MiXCR clone calling, and kept in-frame beta chains. Each CDR3 protein appears once, grouped with its most common genes and DNA. The V and J calls shown here were made by TCRdb, not taken from the authors' results. The sample table records fewer than 200,000 distinct CDR3 sequences; 20% to 25% of these occur just once. The ten largest clonotypes hold more than 20% of the sample.

Sequenced material: PBMCs or a T cell subset sorted from them (not recorded which). The rearranged segments are TRBV7-9 and TRBJ2-7, with 7 bases in between that match TRBD1. The sequence was collected from an adult woman who had mild COVID-19 (a few samples of this study predate the infection). The sample titles of this study are shuffled in the database, so cell type and time point are left out; the donor was told from shared clones. The CDR3 here reads CASSSDDRANEQYF. The nucleotides are TGTGCCAGCAGCTCAGACGACAGGGCCAACGAGCAGTACTTC.